This T cell receptor (beta chain) was identified during a study of control samples from healthy donors and cancer patients. Assay used: immunoSEQ multiplex PCR; TCRdb lists only in-frame clones, some missing. The top ten clones hold approximately 7.2% of a sample with approximately 140,000 clones, about 89% of them seen once. The CDR3 has 15 amino acids. Germline lookup yields CDR1 SGHRS and CDR2 YFSETQ. The V and J ends lost 2 bases and 1 base, in that order; junction bases with no gene match: 2. The receptor comes from a man in his late teens or twenties in good health. Sequences were obtained from blood. The chain combines TRBV5-1 with TRBJ2-3, with TRBD1 matching 9 bases. The CDR3 bases are TGCGCCAGCAGCTTCCGGGACAGGGGCACAGATACGCAGTATTTT. Its protein is CASSFRDRGTDTQYF.